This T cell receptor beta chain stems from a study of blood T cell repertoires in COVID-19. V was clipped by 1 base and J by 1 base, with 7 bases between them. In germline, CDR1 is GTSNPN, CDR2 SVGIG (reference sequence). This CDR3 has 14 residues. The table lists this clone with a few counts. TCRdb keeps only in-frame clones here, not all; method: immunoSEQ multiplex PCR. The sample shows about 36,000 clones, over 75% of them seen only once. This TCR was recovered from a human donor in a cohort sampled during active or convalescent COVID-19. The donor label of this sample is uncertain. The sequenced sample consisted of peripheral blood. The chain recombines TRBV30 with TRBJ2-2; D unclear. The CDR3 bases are TGTGCCTGGAGTGCTTCGTGGAACACCGGGGAGCTGTTTTTT. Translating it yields CAWSASWNTGELFF. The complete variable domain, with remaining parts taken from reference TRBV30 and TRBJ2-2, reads SQTIHQWPATLVQPVGSPLSLECTVEGTSNPNLYWYRQAAGRGLQLLFYSVGIGQISSEVPQNLSASRPQDRQFILSSKKLLLSDSGFYLCAWSASWNTGELFFGEGSRLTVL.